The clone carrying this T cell receptor beta chain was observed many times. The antigen remains unidentified. The CDR3 end falls 3 residues outside the read, so it is completed with the germline J gene. The germline V gene encodes CDR1 SGHNT and CDR2 YYREEE (reference sequence). Trimming took 4 bases from V and 2 from J; bases not matched to a gene: 7. This CDR3 comprises 15 residues. These data come from a study of T cell clonality in common variable immunodeficiency. Notes on the study in general: Compared with healthy controls, CVID subjects showed increased TCRbeta clonality, mostly in about a third. Fewer TCRbeta clones were shared among CVID subjects than controls. Fewer deletions and N-nucleotide insertions were reportedly seen in common variable immunodeficiency TCR beta sequences.

Aged roughly 9 to 64 years, CVID subjects averaged about 42 years old. Blood came from CVID subjects not ill and not taking immunomodulatory or immunosuppressive medication. Method: immunoSEQ multiplex PCR; TCRdb's copy keeps in-frame clones and lacks some. The sample was found to contain about 23,000 clones, and every one recurs. Material: peripheral blood mononuclear cells. V and J are TRBV5-4 and TRBJ2-5, with TRBD2 identical over 8 bases. The clonotype originates from a human donor with common variable immunodeficiency. CDR3 residues: CASSQRLAGQETQYF. CDR3 bases read: TGTGCCAGCAGCCAACGGCTAGCGGGTCAAGAGACC. The full variable domain, completed using reference TRBV5-4 and TRBJ2-5, is ETGVTQSPTHLIKTRGQQVTLRCSSQSGHNTVSWYQQALGQGPQFIFQYYREEENGRGNFPPRFSGLQFPNYSSELNVNALELDDSALYLCASSQRLAGQETQYFGPGTRLLVL.